The 14 T cell receptor beta chains below were found in one sample sequenced in a study of T cells in Graves' hyperthyroidism and ophthalmopathy. It was RNA transcripts that yielded the amplified TCR beta CDR3 regions. First-round RT-PCR targeting the TCR CDR3 was performed with the HTBI primer set. MiXCR, run by TCRdb on the multiplex PCR reads, gives a single entry per CDR3 protein. The sample includes roughly 640,000 distinct CDR3 sequences, approximately 15% of them seen just once. The sample consisted of blood. The receptor set was obtained from a woman aged 40 to 49 with Graves' ophthalmopathy.

This clonotype was seen a few times. V usage is TRBV7-2 and J usage is TRBJ2-2; TRBD2 agrees at 10 bases. Germline V gene sequence: CDR1 SGHTA, CDR2 FQGNSA. This CDR3 spans 14 amino acids. After removal of 5 bases from V and 7 bases from J, the junction contained 4 bases not matched to a gene. CDR3 amino acids: CASSPTSGYGELFF. The CDR3 nucleotides read TGTGCCAGCAGCCCGACTAGCGGGTACGGGGAGCTGTTTTTT.

This clonotype was seen a handful of times. V gene TRBV6-1 combines with J gene TRBJ1-5, with D unclear. The ends were cut back, 2 bases at V and 7 bases at J, with 9 bases in the middle. Germline V gives CDR1 MNHNS, CDR2 SASEGT. The CDR3 runs to 13 residues. The CDR3 region has the DNA TGTGCCAGCAGTGAAATTGCCGGGCAGCCCCAGCATTTT. This sequence encodes CASSEIAGQPQHF.

A few counts support this clonotype. The chain is built from TRBV5-6 and TRBJ1-3, with D uncertain. CDR1 SGHDT and CDR2 YYEEEE come from the germline V gene. The CDR3 is 12 amino acids. Trimming took 0 bases from V and 15 from J, leaving 13 bases between them. In nucleotides, the CDR3 is TGTGCCAGCAGCTTGGTTGCGACTGCCGAATATTTT. Residues: CASSLVATAEYF.

This clonotype showed up just a few times. The gene calls are TRBV5-1 and TRBJ2-4; D may be TRBD2 (5 bases). The CDR3 has 12 residues. Trimming pared 5 bases from V and 7 bases from J, leaving 10 bases between. Germline lookup yields CDR1 SGHRS and CDR2 YFSETQ. The CDR3 DNA follows: TGCGCCAGCAGGAAGGAGGATAACATTCAGTACTTC. Translation: CASRKEDNIQYF.

This chain links TRBV29-1 with TRBJ1-5; no clear D gene. V shed 4 bases and J shed 6 bases, with 13 bases lying between them. The CDR3 has 13 residues. Germline CDR1 SQVTM, CDR2 ANQGSEA. Here the CDR3 reads CSVGVGEGQPQHF. DNA for the CDR3: TGCAGCGTTGGAGTCGGGGAGGGTCAGCCCCAGCATTTT.

At least ten counts were recorded for this clonotype. The J gene is TRBJ2-7, the V gene TRBV24-1; D is unresolved. CDR1 and CDR2 (germline): KGHDR, SFDVKD. The V and J ends lost 7 bases and 2 bases respectively, with 14 bases between them. The CDR3 covers 14 residues. CDR3 sequence: CATRSSRVPYEQYF. CDR3 DNA: TGTGCCACCAGATCCTCCCGGGTTCCCTACGAGCAGTACTTC.

About this clonotype: This may be a read error: a much more frequent sequence differs by one nucleotide. This chain connects TRBV2 to TRBJ2-7, with D possibly TRBD1 on 6 matching bases. The CDR3 runs 12 residues. The germline V and J ends were trimmed by 6 bases and 5 bases, with 11 bases remaining between them. Germline values: CDR1 SNHLY, CDR2 FYNNEI. The CDR3 coding sequence is TGTGCCAGCAGCAAGGACAGAAACGAGCAGTACTTC. Amino acids: CASSKDRNEQYF.

This clonotype has ten or more counts. The chain joins TRBV6-5 to TRBJ2-2; perhaps TRBD1 as D (6 bases). The CDR3 covers 13 residues. The ends were cut back, 2 bases at V and 7 bases at J, with 8 bases in the middle. CDR1 is MNHEY, CDR2 SVGAGI, per germline. CDR3 sequence: CASSYEGVGELFF. The DNA of the CDR3 is TGTGCCAGCAGTTACGAGGGGGTCGGGGAGCTGTTTTTT.

This clonotype was seen ten or more times. This sequence joins TRBV20-1 and TRBJ2-3, with unresolved D. This CDR3 comprises 15 residues. In germline, CDR1 is DFQATT, CDR2 SNEGSKA (reference sequence). Trimming left V 2 bases short and J 1 base short, with 13 bases between. CDR3: CSARSDSRGTDTQYF. CDR3 bases: TGCAGTGCTAGATCCGATTCCCGGGGCACAGATACGCAGTATTTT.

There are many counts of this clonotype. The V call is TRBV6-1, the J call TRBJ2-1; 10 nucleotides align to TRBD2. CDR3 length: 15 residues. Germline loops: CDR1 MNHNS, CDR2 SASEGT. After removal of 6 bases from V and 3 bases from J, the junction contained 5 bases not matched to a gene. CDR3 region: CASRPTSGNYNEQFF. The CDR3 coding sequence is TGTGCCAGCAGACCCACTAGCGGGAACTACAATGAGCAGTTCTTC.

This clonotype was seen repeatedly, ten times or more. The rearrangement joins TRBV20-1 to TRBJ2-7; D not resolved. This CDR3 contains 13 residues. The V end was cut by 3 bases, the J end by 2 bases, with 11 bases between. Germline lookup yields CDR1 DFQATT and CDR2 SNEGSKA (reference sequence). CDR3 nucleotides: TGCAGTGCTAGTGTCCCCACAACCTACGAGCAGTACTTC. Protein product: CSASVPTTYEQYF.

This clonotype was counted many times. This chain joins TRBV2 and TRBJ2-7, with D tentatively TRBD1 (6 bases). CDR1 is SNHLY, CDR2 FYNNEI, per germline. The CDR3 consists of 14 residues. The germline V and J ends were trimmed by 6 bases and 0 bases, with 12 bases remaining between them. The CDR3 nucleotides read TGTGCCAGCAGAGACAGGTTCCTCTCCTACGAGCAGTACTTC. This translates into CASRDRFLSYEQYF.

This clonotype was counted between two and nine times. This chain connects TRBV6-1 to TRBJ2-6, with TRBD1 matching over 8 bases. The CDR3 length is 19 residues. V lost 7 bases, J lost 0 bases, and 14 bases stayed unmatched. Germline V gives CDR1 MNHNS, CDR2 SASEGT. The DNA for the CDR3 is TGTGCCAGCACCTTCTTCCGGAGGACAGGGATCTCTGGGGCCAACGTCCTGACTTTC. This gives the protein CASTFFRRTGISGANVLTF.

This clonotype was recorded many times. J is TRBJ2-5 and V is TRBV7-9; the match to TRBD1 covers 12 bases. The CDR3 length is 16 residues. Looked up from germline, CDR1 is SEHNR and CDR2 is FQNEAQ (reference sequence). The V gene end was trimmed by 5 bases and the J gene end by 5 bases; junction bases not matched to a gene: 9. CDR3 loop: CASSRWGQGAVETQYF. The CDR3 DNA reads as TGTGCCAGCAGCCGGTGGGGACAGGGGGCAGTCGAGACCCAGTACTTC.